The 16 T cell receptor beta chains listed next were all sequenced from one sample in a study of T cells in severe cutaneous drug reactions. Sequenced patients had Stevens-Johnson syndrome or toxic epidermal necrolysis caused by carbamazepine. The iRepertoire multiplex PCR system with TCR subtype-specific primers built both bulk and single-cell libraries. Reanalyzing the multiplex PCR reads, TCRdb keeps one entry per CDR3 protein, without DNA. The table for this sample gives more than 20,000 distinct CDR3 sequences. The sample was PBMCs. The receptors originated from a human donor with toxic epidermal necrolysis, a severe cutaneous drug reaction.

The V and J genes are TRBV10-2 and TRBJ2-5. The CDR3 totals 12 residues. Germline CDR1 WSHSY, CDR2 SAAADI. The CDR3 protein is CASSHSQETQYF.

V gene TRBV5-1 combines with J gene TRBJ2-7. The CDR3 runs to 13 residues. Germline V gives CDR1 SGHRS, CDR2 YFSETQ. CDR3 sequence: CASMSRSSYEQYF.

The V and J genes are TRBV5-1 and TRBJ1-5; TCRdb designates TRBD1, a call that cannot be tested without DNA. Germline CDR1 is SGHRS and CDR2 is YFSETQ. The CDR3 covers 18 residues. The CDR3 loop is CASSEFPFTAESNQPQHF. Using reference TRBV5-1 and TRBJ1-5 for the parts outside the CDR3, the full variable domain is KAGVTQTPRYLIKTRGQQVTLSCSPISGHRSVSWYQQTPGQGLQFLFEYFSETQRNKGNFPGRFSGRQFSNSRSEMNVSTLELGDSALYLCASSEFPFTAESNQPQHFGDGTRLSIL.

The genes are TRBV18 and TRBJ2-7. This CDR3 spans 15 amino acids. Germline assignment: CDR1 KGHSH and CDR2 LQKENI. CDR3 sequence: CASSPLDSSSYEQYF.

Here the CDR3 reads CATSRDAWDRNQPQHF. The gene calls are TRBV15 and TRBJ1-5; TCRdb indicates TRBD1, and absent DNA this call remains unverified. The CDR3 totals 16 residues. Germline CDR1 is LNHNV and CDR2 is YYDKDF (reference sequence).

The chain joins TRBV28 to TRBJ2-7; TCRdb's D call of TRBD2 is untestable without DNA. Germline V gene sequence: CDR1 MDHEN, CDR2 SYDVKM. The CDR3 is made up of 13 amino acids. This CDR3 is CASRRLAGGLEYF.

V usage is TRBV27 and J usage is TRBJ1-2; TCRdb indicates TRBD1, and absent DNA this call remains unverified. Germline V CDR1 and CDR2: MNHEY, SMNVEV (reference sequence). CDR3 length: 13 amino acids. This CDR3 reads CASSQWTGYGYTF.

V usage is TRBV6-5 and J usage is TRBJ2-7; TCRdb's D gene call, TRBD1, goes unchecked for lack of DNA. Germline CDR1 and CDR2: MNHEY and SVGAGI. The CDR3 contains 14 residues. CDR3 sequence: CASSYNGNGNEQYF.

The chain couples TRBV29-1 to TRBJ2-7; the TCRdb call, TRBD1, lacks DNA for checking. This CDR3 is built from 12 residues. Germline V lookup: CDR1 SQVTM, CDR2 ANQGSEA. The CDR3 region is CSVGPGGYEQYF.

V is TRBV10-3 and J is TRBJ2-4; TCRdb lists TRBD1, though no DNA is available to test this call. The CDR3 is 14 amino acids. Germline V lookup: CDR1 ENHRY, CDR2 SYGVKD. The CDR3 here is CAIRGGASENIQYF.

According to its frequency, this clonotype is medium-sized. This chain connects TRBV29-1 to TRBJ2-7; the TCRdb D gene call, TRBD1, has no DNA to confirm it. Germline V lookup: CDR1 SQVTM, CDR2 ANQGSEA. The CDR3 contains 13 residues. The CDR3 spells CSVAPAGAGEQYF.

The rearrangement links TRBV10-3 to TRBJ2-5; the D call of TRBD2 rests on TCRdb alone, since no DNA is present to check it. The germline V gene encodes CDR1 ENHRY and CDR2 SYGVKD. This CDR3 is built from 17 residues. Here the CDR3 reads CAISESPRTSQGETQYF.

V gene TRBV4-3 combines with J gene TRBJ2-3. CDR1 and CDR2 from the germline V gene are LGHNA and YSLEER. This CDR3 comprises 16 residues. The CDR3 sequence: CASSQDVGGLTDTQYF.

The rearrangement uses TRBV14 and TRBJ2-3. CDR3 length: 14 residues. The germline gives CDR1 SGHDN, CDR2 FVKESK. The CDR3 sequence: CASSQTAVWDTQYF.

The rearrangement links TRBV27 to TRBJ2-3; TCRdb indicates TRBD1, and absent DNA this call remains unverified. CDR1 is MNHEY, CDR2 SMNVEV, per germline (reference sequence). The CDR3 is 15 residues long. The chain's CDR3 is CASMGGTVSGDTQYF.

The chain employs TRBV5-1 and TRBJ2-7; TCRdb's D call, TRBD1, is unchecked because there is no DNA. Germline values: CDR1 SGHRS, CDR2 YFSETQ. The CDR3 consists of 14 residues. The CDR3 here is CASSFADRLYEQYF.